This TCR beta chain emerged from a study of post-analysis software for immune sequencing data. Across the whole study: Relapsing-remitting, secondary progressive and progressive-relapsing forms of multiple sclerosis all featured among disease courses.

Points from the study as a whole: Controls showed significantly higher normalized Chao1 diversity than did multiple sclerosis patients. Strong co-clustering by F measure was seen for same-batch samples. Four or five TRBV segments, TRBV5-6, TRBV5-1 and TRBV20-1 among them, were found more frequent in patients than controls.

This clonotype showed up just a few times. Antigen: not known. Tagging with unique molecular identifiers was a feature of the TCR beta cDNA libraries. Roughly 450,000 cDNA molecules came from approximately 1 to 10 million T cells. TCRdb called the PCR reads again in MiXCR, with one record for every CDR3 protein. This sample carries approximately 350,000 distinct CDR3 sequences, approximately 38% of them seen once, and the ten largest clones take around 15%. The V end lost 4 bases, the J end lost 6 bases, and 13 bases lay between the germline ends. Germline lookup yields CDR1 KGHDR and CDR2 SFDVKD. This CDR3 has 14 residues.

The chain has TRBV24-1 and TRBJ2-3; D gene ambiguous. The clonotype was recovered from a girl between 10 and 17 years old with multiple sclerosis. Source material: blood. The CDR3 sequence: CATSDRNTVDTQYF. The CDR3 region has the DNA TGTGCCACCAGTGACCGAAATACAGTGGATACGCAGTATTTT.